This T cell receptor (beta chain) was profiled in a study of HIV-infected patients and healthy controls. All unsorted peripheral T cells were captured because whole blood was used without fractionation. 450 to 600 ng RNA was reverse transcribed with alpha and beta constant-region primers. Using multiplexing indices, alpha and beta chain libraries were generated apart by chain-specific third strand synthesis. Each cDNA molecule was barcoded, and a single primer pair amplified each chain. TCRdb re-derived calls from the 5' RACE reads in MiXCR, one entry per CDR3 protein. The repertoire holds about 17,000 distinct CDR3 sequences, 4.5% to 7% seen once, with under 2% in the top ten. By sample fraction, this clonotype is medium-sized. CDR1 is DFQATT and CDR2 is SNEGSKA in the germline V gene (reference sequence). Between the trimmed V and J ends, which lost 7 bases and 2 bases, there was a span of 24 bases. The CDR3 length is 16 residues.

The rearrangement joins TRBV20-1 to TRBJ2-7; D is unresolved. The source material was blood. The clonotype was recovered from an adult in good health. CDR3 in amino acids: CSGKKIGPNPPYEQYF. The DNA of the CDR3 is TGCAGTGGTAAAAAAATAGGGCCCAACCCTCCCTACGAGCAGTACTTC.